Listed below are T cell receptor beta chains from one sample, sequenced in a study of blood T cells in healthy people across ages. One entry per CDR3 protein results from TCRdb running MiXCR on the 5' RACE reads. The table lists some 560,000 distinct CDR3 sequences, about 25% of them singletons. This sample also belongs to another study, concerning T cells of mothers and their children.

Specimen: blood. All receptors come from a boy between 2 and 10 years old in good health. The CDR3 runs from the conserved cysteine through the conserved F or W. Fields, in order: clone size, V gene, D gene, J gene, CDR3 DNA, CDR3 protein. D genes are given only for firm matches. Where a row states a size, it is once, few, many or the class of an expanded clone; other rows omit it.

NA	TRBV10-1	NA	TRBJ2-3	TGCGCCAGCAGTGAGAACCCCCTTACGGCAGGCTGGAGCACAGATACGCAGTATTTT	CASSENPLTAGWSTDTQYF
NA	TRBV20-1	NA	TRBJ2-7	TGCAGTGCTAGAGATTTAGGGAAAGGATCCGAGCAGTACTTC	CSARDLGKGSEQYF
many	TRBV3-1	NA	TRBJ1-1	TGTGCCAGCAGCCAAACCCGACAAAACACTGAAGCTTTCTTT	CASSQTRQNTEAFF
NA	TRBV24-1	TRBD2	TRBJ2-3	TGTGCCACCAGTGATTCCCGGGGACTAGCGGGCCACACAGATACGCAGTATTTT	CATSDSRGLAGHTDTQYF
NA	TRBV5-1	NA	TRBJ2-2	TGCGCCAGCAGCCTGGGGTCGGGGATCACCGGGGAGCTGTTTTTT	CASSLGSGITGELFF
few	TRBV7-9	NA	TRBJ2-7	TGTGCCAGCAGCGCAGTAGGGACTCACTACGAGCAGTACTTC	CASSAVGTHYEQYF
few	TRBV7-9	NA	TRBJ1-1	TGTGCCAGCAACCCCGAAGTTGACACTGAAGCTTTCTTT	CASNPEVDTEAFF
few	TRBV5-1	NA	TRBJ2-1	TGCGCCAGCAGCCCCGGGCGGGGATTGGGTAACAATGAGCAGTTCTTC	CASSPGRGLGNNEQFF
NA	TRBV28	NA	TRBJ1-2	TGTGCCAGTAACGGGGGGGCTAACTATGGCTACACCTTC	CASNGGANYGYTF
few	TRBV5-1	NA	TRBJ2-1	TGCGCCAGCAGCCCGGACCACGGGTACTACAATGAGCAGTTCTTC	CASSPDHGYYNEQFF
NA	TRBV25-1	TRBD1	TRBJ2-5	TGTGCCAGCAGTGAACTCAGGGGGCCAGAGACCCAGTACTTC	CASSELRGPETQYF
few	TRBV6-5	TRBD1	TRBJ2-1	TGTGCCAGCAGTTACAAAGGGGGCGCCTGGGACAATGAGCAGTTCTTC	CASSYKGGAWDNEQFF
NA	TRBV29-1	TRBD2	TRBJ2-7	TGCAGCGTTGAAGGGGCTGGTAGCGGGAGGTACGAGCAGTACTTC	CSVEGAGSGRYEQYF
NA	TRBV7-3	TRBD1	TRBJ2-7	TGTGCCAGCAGCACCCTATCCGACAGGGGCAAATCCTACGAGCAGTACTTC	CASSTLSDRGKSYEQYF
NA	TRBV29-1	TRBD1	TRBJ1-6	TGCAGCGTTGGACAGGGGAATAATTCACCCCTCCACTTT	CSVGQGNNSPLHF
once	TRBV12-3/TRBV12-4	NA	TRBJ2-4	TGTGCCTCCGGTGGGGCTTCGGCCAAAAACATTCAGTACTTC	CASGGASAKNIQYF
NA	TRBV28	TRBD1	TRBJ1-2	TGTGCCAGCAGTTTATACAGGGGAAACTATGGCTACACCTTC	CASSLYRGNYGYTF
many	TRBV20-1	TRBD2	TRBJ2-7	TGCAGTGCTAGCAGCGGGACCGCTCCCTACGAGCAGTACTTC	CSASSGTAPYEQYF
NA	TRBV6-5	NA	TRBJ1-3	TGTGCCAGCAGTTACTGGGAGGCCGAAACTGGAAACACCATATATTTT	CASSYWEAETGNTIYF
NA	TRBV15	NA	TRBJ2-7	TGTGCCACCAGCAGAGGGGACAAGGATCGCGAGCAGTACTTC	CATSRGDKDREQYF
few	TRBV20-1	NA	TRBJ2-7	TGCAGTGCTAGAGATCTGCAGGGTTACGAGCAGTACTTC	CSARDLQGYEQYF
few	TRBV5-1	TRBD2	TRBJ2-1	TGCGCCAGCAGCTTGGTGGAGCGGGGGTACTACAATGAGCAGTTCTTC	CASSLVERGYYNEQFF
NA	TRBV3-1	NA	TRBJ2-3	TGTGCCAGCAGCCAACTAGTGGGAGACCATACGCAGTATTTT	CASSQLVGDHTQYF
once	TRBV14	TRBD2	TRBJ2-1	TGTGCCAGCAGCCACCTTAGCGGGAGGCTCTACAATGAGCAGTTCTTC	CASSHLSGRLYNEQFF
NA	TRBV7-8	NA	TRBJ1-6	TGTGCCAGCAGCTTAATAGAAAACTATAATTCACCCCTCCACTTT	CASSLIENYNSPLHF
NA	TRBV20-1	TRBD2	TRBJ2-3	TGCAGTGCTAGACGGCGCGGGAGTGTGTCAGATACGCAGTATTTT	CSARRRGSVSDTQYF
NA	TRBV20-1	NA	TRBJ1-4	TGCAGTGCTAGAGAGGGGTCGGGTAATGAAAAACTGTTTTTT	CSAREGSGNEKLFF
NA	TRBV11-3	NA	TRBJ2-5	TGTGCCAGCAGCTTATCCCTTTCAAAGACCCAGTACTTC	CASSLSLSKTQYF
once	TRBV20-1	TRBD1	TRBJ1-5	TGCAGTGCTAGAGGCTACGGGACAGCCAGCAATCAGCCCCAGCATTTT	CSARGYGTASNQPQHF
NA	TRBV29-1	TRBD2	TRBJ2-3	TGCAGCGTTGAAGATCAAACTAGCGGGGGGAGAACAGATACGCAGTATTTT	CSVEDQTSGGRTDTQYF
few	TRBV9	TRBD2	TRBJ2-2	TGTGCCAGCAGCGTAGCTACCATGACGGGAGGGCGTATCGGGGAGCTGTTTTTT	CASSVATMTGGRIGELFF
few	TRBV7-2	NA	TRBJ1-6	TGTGCCAGCAGCCCCCAAGCCGCCTACCGAAATTCACCCCTCCACTTT	CASSPQAAYRNSPLHF
NA	TRBV2	NA	TRBJ2-7	TGTGCCAGCACCGCGGACAAGGGGGCCTACGAGCAGTACTTC	CASTADKGAYEQYF
many	TRBV27	TRBD1	TRBJ1-4	TGTGCCAGCAGTTTATCCGCGGGACAGGGGAACGAAAAACTGTTTTTT	CASSLSAGQGNEKLFF
NA	TRBV15	NA	TRBJ2-1	TGTGCCACTACCCCCAGGGGGGGATCCTACAATGAGCAGTTCTTC	CATTPRGGSYNEQFF
NA	TRBV5-1	NA	TRBJ2-5	TGCGCCAGCAGCTTGGGGGGAGTGGGAGGCAACCAAGAGACCCAGTACTTC	CASSLGGVGGNQETQYF
NA	TRBV7-2	TRBD2	TRBJ2-1	TGTGCCAGCAGCTTAACCGGCGGGGGGGCCGGGGAGCAGTTCTTC	CASSLTGGGAGEQFF
few	TRBV12-3/TRBV12-4	NA	TRBJ2-1	TGTGCCAGCAGCCCCGGGACGGACGTGCAGTTCTTC	CASSPGTDVQFF
few	TRBV7-2	NA	TRBJ2-7	TGTGCCAGCAGCTTAGGGGGGCTAGTCGGGGAGCAGTACTTC	CASSLGGLVGEQYF
few	TRBV6-1	NA	TRBJ2-5	TGTGCCAGCACCCCAGGGAGGACCCCAGAGACCCAGTACTTC	CASTPGRTPETQYF
few	TRBV7-8	NA	TRBJ2-5	TGTGCCAGTTCGACTAGGTGGCAAGAGACCCAGTACTTC	CASSTRWQETQYF
once	TRBV20-1	TRBD2	TRBJ2-5	TGCAGTGCTAGAGATCGAACTAGCGGGGGGGACCAAGAGACCCAGTACTTC	CSARDRTSGGDQETQYF
few	TRBV20-1	TRBD2	TRBJ2-5	TGCAGTGCTAGAGCGACTAGCGGGAGTGTAGAGACCCAGTACTTC	CSARATSGSVETQYF
NA	TRBV6-2/TRBV6-3	NA	TRBJ1-5	TGTGCCAGCAGTGACCGGGAACCGCAGCATTTT	CASSDREPQHF
few	TRBV5-1	TRBD1	TRBJ2-7	TGCGCCAGCAGCAGACAGGGGAGCTCCTACGAGCAGTACTTC	CASSRQGSSYEQYF
few	TRBV5-1	TRBD1	TRBJ1-1	TGCGCCAGCAGCTGGACAGGGAATGATGAAGCTTTCTTT	CASSWTGNDEAFF
NA	TRBV20-1	TRBD1	TRBJ1-2	TGCAGTGCTAGAGTCCCTCAAGGGGACAGGGGGAACTATGGCTACACCTTC	CSARVPQGDRGNYGYTF
few	TRBV10-3	NA	TRBJ2-6	TGTGCCATCAGTGATGGGGGGGCCAACGTCCTGACTTTC	CAISDGGANVLTF
few	TRBV5-5	NA	TRBJ2-7	TGTGCCAGCAGCTTTGGAGGGGACGAGCAGTACTTC	CASSFGGDEQYF
NA	TRBV7-8	TRBD1	TRBJ1-2	TGTGCCAGCAGCGGACAGGGGAGTACGGGCGGCTACACCTTC	CASSGQGSTGGYTF
NA	TRBV25-1	NA	TRBJ2-1	TGTGCCAGCAGTTTCCGGACCGAGTACAATGAGCAGTTCTTC	CASSFRTEYNEQFF
NA	TRBV20-1	TRBD2	TRBJ2-3	TGCAGTGCTAGAGGCAATAGCGGGGGAGGCACAGATACGCAGTATTTT	CSARGNSGGGTDTQYF
few	TRBV2	NA	TRBJ2-3	TGTGCCAGCAGTGACTTCCAGACAGATACGCAGTATTTT	CASSDFQTDTQYF
many	TRBV29-1	NA	TRBJ2-7	TGCAGCGTTGAGGAGGGTTACGAGCAGTACTTC	CSVEEGYEQYF
NA	TRBV12-3/TRBV12-4	TRBD1	TRBJ2-5	TGTGCCAGCAGTTTGGACAGGACACAAGAGACCCAGTACTTC	CASSLDRTQETQYF
NA	TRBV3-1	NA	TRBJ2-3	TGTGCCAGCAGCCAAGCGGAAATTCTCCCTGGCACAGATACGCAGTATTTT	CASSQAEILPGTDTQYF
NA	TRBV20-1	TRBD1	TRBJ1-2	TGCAGTGCTACCTCAGGGGGTTCTATGGGCTACACCTTC	CSATSGGSMGYTF
NA	TRBV10-3	NA	TRBJ2-6	TGTGCCATCAGATCGCCTGATTTCTCTGGGGCCAACGTCCTGACTTTC	CAIRSPDFSGANVLTF
NA	TRBV12-3/TRBV12-4	NA	TRBJ2-5	TGTGCCAGCAGTTTCAGGGGCCCCGGGGCCCAGTACTTC	CASSFRGPGAQYF